There are a few counts of the clone carrying this TCR beta chain. What it binds is unknown. This may be a read error: a much more frequent sequence differs by one nucleotide. The CDR3 does not close with the conserved phenylalanine or tryptophan, likely indicating a read error. This entry is derived from a study of CD8+CD57+ T cells in acquired aplastic anemia. Looking at the study overall: DNA per sorted CD4+ or CD8+ sample ranged roughly 0.17 to 27.4 ug, averaging around 3 ug. Broader study findings: Patients shared some 30 CD8+ CDR3 sequences with controls.

TCR beta VDJ and CDR3 were profiled, and genomic DNA was the template. Using its own MiXCR run on the reads, TCRdb lists one record per CDR3 protein. The sample holds about 240,000 distinct CDR3 sequences, around 46% seen once. Sequencing involved patients with CD8+CD57+ cell expansion previously shown by flow cytometry. Every patient had severe acquired aplastic anemia. The source is a human donor with aplastic anemia. Source material: sorted CD4+, CD8+, or CD8+CD57+ T cells (not recorded which) from PBMCs.

The CDR3 DNA follows: TGTGCCAGTAGTACGCCGGGACAGGGAGCCCACGAGCAGTACCTC. The encoded protein is CASSTPGQGAHEQYL. The chain recombines TRBV19 with TRBJ2-7; 9 bases match TRBD1. V lost 4 bases, J lost 5 bases, and 9 bases stayed unmatched. Germline V gives CDR1 LNHDA, CDR2 SQIVND (reference sequence). The CDR3 runs 15 residues.